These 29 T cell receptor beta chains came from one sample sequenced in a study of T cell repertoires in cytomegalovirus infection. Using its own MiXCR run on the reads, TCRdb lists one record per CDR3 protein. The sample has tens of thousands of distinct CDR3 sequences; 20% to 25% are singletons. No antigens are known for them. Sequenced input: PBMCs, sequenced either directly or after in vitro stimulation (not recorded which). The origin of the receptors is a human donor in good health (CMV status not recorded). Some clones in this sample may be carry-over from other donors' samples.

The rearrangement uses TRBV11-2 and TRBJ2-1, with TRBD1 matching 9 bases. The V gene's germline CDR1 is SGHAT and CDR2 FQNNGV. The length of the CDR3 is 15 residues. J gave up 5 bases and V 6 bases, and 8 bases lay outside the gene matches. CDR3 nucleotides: TGTGCCAGCAGTTCGACAGGGGGGCTACACAATGAGCAGTTCTTC. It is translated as CASSSTGGLHNEQFF.

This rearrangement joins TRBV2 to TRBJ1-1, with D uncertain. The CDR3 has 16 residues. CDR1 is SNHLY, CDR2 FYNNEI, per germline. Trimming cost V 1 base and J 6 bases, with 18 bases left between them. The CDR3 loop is CASSEGKVVNMAEAFF. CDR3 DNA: TGTGCCAGCAGTGAAGGGAAGGTTGTCAATATGGCTGAAGCTTTCTTT. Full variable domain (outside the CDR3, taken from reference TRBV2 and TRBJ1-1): EPEVTQTPSHQVTQMGQEVILRCVPISNHLYFYWYRQILGQKVEFLVSFYNNEISEKSEIFDDQFSVERPDGSNFTLKIRSTKLEDSAMYFCASSEGKVVNMAEAFFGQGTRLTVV.

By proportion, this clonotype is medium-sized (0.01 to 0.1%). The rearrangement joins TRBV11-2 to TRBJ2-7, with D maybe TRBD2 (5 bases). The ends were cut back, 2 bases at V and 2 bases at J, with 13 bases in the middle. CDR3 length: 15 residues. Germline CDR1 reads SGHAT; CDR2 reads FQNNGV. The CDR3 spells CASSLKGEETYEQYF. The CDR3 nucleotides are TGTGCCAGCAGCTTAAAGGGAGAGGAAACCTACGAGCAGTACTTC. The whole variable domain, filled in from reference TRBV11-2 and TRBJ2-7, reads EAGVAQSPRYKIIEKRQSVAFWCNPISGHATLYWYQQILGQGPKLLIQFQNNGVVDDSQLPKDRFSAERLKGVDSTLKIQPAKLEDSAVYLCASSLKGEETYEQYFGPGTRLTVT.

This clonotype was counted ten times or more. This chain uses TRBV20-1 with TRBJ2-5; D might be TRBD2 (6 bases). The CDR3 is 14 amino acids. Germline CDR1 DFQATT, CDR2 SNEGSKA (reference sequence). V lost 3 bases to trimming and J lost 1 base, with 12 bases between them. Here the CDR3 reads CSARASVGQETQYF. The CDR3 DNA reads TGCAGTGCTAGGGCTAGCGTTGGCCAAGAGACCCAGTACTTC.

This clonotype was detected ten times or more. This CDR3 reads CASSSRQGARRDTGELFF. Written as DNA, the CDR3 is TGTGCCAGCAGTTCCCGACAGGGGGCTAGGAGGGACACCGGGGAGCTGTTTTTT. This chain joins TRBV11-2 and TRBJ2-2; 10 bases are shared with TRBD1. Germline CDR1 and CDR2: SGHAT and FQNNGV. This CDR3 comprises 18 residues. V lost 6 bases to trimming and J lost 3 bases; unmatched junction nucleotides: 13.

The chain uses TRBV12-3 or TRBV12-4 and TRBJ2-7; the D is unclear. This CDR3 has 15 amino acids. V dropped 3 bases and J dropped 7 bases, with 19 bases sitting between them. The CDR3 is CASSLVLSRRGEQYF. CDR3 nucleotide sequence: TGTGCCAGCAGTTTGGTTCTGTCCCGTAGAGGTGAGCAGTACTTC.

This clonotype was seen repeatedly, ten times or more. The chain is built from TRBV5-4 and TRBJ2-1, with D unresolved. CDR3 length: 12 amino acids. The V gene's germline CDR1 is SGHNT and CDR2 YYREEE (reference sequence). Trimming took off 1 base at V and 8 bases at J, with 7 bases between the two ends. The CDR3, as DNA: TGTGCCAGCAGCTTGAACGTGTATGAGCAGTTCTTC. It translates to CASSLNVYEQFF.

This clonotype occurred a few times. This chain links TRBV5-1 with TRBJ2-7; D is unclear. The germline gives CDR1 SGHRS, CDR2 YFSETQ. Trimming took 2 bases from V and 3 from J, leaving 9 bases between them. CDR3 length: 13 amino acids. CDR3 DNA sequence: TGCGCCAGCAGCTTCAGACCGGACTACGAGCAGTACTTC. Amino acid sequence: CASSFRPDYEQYF.

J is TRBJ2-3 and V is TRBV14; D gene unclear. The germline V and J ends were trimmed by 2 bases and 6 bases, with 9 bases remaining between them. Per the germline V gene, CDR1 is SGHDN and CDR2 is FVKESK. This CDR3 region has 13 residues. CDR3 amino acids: CASSQHSADTQYF. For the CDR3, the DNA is TGTGCCAGCAGCCAACACTCTGCCGATACGCAGTATTTT.

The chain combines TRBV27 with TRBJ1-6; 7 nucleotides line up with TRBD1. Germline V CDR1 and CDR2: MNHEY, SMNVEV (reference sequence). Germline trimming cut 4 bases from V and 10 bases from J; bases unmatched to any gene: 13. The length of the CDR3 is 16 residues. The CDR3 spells CASSSTRQGPGSPLHF. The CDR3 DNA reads TGTGCCAGCAGTTCGACCCGACAGGGACCGGGGTCACCCCTCCACTTT.

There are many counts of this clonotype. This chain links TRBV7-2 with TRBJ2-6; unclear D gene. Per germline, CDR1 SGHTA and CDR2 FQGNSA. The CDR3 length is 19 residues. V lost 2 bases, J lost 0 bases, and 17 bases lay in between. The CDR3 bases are TGTGCCAGCAGCTTAAATTTCAGGACCGGTAACTCTGGGGCCAACGTCCTGACTTTC. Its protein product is CASSLNFRTGNSGANVLTF. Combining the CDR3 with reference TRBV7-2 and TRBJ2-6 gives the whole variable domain GAGVSQSPSNKVTEKGKDVELRCDPISGHTALYWYRQSLGQGLEFLIYFQGNSAPDKSGLPSDRFSAERTGGSVSTLTIQRTQQEDSAVYLCASSLNFRTGNSGANVLTFGAGSRLTVL.

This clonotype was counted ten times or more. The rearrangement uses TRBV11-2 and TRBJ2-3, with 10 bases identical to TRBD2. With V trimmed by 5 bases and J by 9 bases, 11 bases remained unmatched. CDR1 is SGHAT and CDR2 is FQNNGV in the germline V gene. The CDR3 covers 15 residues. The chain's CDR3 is CASSTRAGGLRTQYF. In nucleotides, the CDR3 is TGTGCCAGCAGCACCCGAGCGGGGGGGCTACGAACGCAGTATTTT. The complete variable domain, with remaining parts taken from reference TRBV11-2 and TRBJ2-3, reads EAGVAQSPRYKIIEKRQSVAFWCNPISGHATLYWYQQILGQGPKLLIQFQNNGVVDDSQLPKDRFSAERLKGVDSTLKIQPAKLEDSAVYLCASSTRAGGLRTQYFGPGTRLTVL.

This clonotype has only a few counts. CDR3 region: CASSPLSGQAKNIQYF. The CDR3 coding sequence is TGTGCCAGCAGCCCCCTTAGCGGACAGGCCAAAAACATTCAGTACTTC. The V gene is TRBV7-8, the J gene TRBJ2-4; possibly TRBD1 or TRBD2 for D (6 bases each). The CDR3 loop spans 16 amino acids. Trimming stripped 5 bases from V and 1 base from J, with 15 bases between. Germline CDR1 and CDR2: SGHVS and FQNEAQ.

This CDR3 is CASSPPAGGPYEQYF. CDR3 sequence (DNA): TGTGCCAGCAGCCCGCCAGCGGGAGGGCCGTACGAGCAGTACTTC. V is TRBV7-8 and J is TRBJ2-7; 10 bases are shared with TRBD2. The V gene's germline CDR1 is SGHVS and CDR2 FQNEAQ. The CDR3 spans 15 residues. V dropped 5 bases and J dropped 4; count of bases not matched to a gene: 8. Variable domain in full (rest from reference TRBV7-8 and TRBJ2-7): GAGVSQSPRYKVAKRGQDVALRCDPISGHVSLFWYQQALGQGPEFLTYFQNEAQLDKSGLPSDRFFAERPEGSVSTLKIQRTQQEDSAVYLCASSPPAGGPYEQYFGPGTRLTVT.

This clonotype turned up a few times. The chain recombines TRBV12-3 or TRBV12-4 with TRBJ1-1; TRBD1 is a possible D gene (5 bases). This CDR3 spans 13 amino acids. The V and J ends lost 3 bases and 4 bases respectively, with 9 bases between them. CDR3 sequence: CASSFGGGTEAFF. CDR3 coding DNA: TGTGCCAGCAGTTTTGGGGGAGGCACTGAAGCTTTCTTT.

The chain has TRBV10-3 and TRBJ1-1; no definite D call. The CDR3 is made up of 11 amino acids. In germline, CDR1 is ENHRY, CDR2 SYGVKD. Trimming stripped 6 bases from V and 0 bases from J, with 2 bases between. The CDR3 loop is CAIRVNTEAFF. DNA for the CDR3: TGTGCCATCAGGGTGAACACTGAAGCTTTCTTT.

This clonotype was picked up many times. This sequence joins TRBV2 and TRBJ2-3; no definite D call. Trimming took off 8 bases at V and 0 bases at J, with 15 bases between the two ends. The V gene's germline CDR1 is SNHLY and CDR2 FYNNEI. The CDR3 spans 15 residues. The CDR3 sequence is CASPLDGSSTDTQYF. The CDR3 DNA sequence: TGTGCCAGCCCCTTGGACGGATCTAGCACAGATACGCAGTATTTT. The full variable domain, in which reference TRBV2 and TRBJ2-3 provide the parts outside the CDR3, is EPEVTQTPSHQVTQMGQEVILRCVPISNHLYFYWYRQILGQKVEFLVSFYNNEISEKSEIFDDQFSVERPDGSNFTLKIRSTKLEDSAMYFCASPLDGSSTDTQYFGPGTRLTVL.

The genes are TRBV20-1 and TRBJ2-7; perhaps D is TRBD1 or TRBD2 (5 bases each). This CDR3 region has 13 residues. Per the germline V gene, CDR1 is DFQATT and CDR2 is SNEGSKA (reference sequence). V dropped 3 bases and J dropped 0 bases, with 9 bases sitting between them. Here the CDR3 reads CSARWGYSYEQYF. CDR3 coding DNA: TGCAGTGCTAGGTGGGGGTACTCCTACGAGCAGTACTTC.

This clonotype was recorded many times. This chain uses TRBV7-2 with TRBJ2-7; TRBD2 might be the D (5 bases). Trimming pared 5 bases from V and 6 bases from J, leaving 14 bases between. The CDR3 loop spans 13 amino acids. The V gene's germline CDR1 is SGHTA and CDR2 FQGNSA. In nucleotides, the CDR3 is TGTGCCAGCAGCGTTGGTACTAGATCCGAGCAGTACGTC. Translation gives CASSVGTRSEQYV.

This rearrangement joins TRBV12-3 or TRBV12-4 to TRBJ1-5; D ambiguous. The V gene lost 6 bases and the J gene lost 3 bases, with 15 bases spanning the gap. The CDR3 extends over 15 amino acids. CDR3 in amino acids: CASSDRRATNQPQHF. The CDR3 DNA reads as TGTGCCAGCAGCGACCGACGGGCCACCAATCAGCCCCAGCATTTT.

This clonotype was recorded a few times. CDR3 protein: CASSLVLAGGYEQYF. The CDR3 nucleotides read TGCGCCAGCAGTCTAGTACTAGCGGGGGGCTACGAGCAGTACTTC. V usage is TRBV4-3 and J usage is TRBJ2-7; 12 bases map to TRBD2. The germline CDR1 and CDR2 sequences are LGHNA and YSLEER. The CDR3 length is 15 residues. J lost 3 bases, V lost 6 bases, and 6 bases had no gene match.

The CDR3 loop reads CASSMVTTGRIGKLFF. The CDR3 DNA follows: TGTGCCAGCAGCATGGTAACGACAGGGCGAATCGGAAAACTGTTTTTT. The chain links TRBV5-6 to TRBJ1-4; TRBD1 agrees at 7 bases. Germline V gene data show CDR1 as SGHDT and CDR2 as YYEEEE. V shed 4 bases and J 10 bases; nucleotides not matched to a gene: 16. This CDR3 region has 16 residues.

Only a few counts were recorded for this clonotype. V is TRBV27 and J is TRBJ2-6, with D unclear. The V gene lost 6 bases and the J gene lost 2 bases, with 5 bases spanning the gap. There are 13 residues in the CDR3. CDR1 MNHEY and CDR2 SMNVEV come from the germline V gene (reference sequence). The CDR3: CASRAPGANVLTF. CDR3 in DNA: TGTGCCAGCAGGGCACCTGGGGCCAACGTCCTGACTTTC. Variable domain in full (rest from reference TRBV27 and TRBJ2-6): EAQVTQNPRYLITVTGKKLTVTCSQNMNHEYMSWYRQDPGLGLRQIYYSMNVEVTDKGDVPEGYKVSRKEKRNFPLILESPSPNQTSLYFCASRAPGANVLTFGAGSRLTVL.

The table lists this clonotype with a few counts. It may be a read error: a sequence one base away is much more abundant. The CDR3 region is CPSSEPGTGVQPQHF. In nucleotides, the CDR3 is TGTCCCAGCAGTGAACCCGGGACAGGGGTGCAGCCCCAGCATTTT. V usage is TRBV2 and J usage is TRBJ1-5, with 10 bases fitting TRBD1. The CDR3 totals 15 residues. Germline V gene data show CDR1 as SNHLY and CDR2 as FYNNEI.

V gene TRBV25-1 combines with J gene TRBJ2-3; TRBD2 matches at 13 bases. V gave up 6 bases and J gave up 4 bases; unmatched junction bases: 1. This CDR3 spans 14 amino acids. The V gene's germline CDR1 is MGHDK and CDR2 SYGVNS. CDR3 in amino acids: CASRTSGGADTQYF. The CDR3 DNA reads TGTGCCAGCAGAACTAGCGGGGGGGCAGATACGCAGTATTTT.

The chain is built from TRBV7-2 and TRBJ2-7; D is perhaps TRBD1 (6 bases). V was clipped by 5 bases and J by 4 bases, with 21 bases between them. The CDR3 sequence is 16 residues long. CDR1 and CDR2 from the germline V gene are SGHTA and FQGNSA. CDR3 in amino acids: CASSPTRTDKGYEQYF. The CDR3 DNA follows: TGTGCCAGCAGCCCAACTCGGACAGACAAAGGATACGAGCAGTACTTC.

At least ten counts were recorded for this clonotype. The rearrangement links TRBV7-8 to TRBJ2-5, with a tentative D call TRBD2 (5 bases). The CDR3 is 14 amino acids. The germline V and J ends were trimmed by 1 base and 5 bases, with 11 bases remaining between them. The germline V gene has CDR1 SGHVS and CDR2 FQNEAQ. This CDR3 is CASSLGPSGETQYF. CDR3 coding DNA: TGTGCCAGCAGCTTAGGACCCTCGGGGGAGACCCAGTACTTC.

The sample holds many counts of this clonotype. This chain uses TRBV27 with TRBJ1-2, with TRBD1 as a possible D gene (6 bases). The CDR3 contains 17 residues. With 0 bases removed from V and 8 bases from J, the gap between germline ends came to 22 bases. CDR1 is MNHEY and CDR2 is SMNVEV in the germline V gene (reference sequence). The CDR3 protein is CASSLSGSGAGRKGYTF. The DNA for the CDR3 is TGTGCCAGCAGTTTATCGGGGTCGGGGGCGGGAAGGAAGGGCTACACCTTC.

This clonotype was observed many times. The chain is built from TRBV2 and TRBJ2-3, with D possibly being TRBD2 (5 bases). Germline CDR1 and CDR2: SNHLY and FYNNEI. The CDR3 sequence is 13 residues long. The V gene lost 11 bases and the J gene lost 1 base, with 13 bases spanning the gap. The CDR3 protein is CASGIVGTDTQYF. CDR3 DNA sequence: TGTGCCTCGGGGATCGTGGGCACAGATACGCAGTATTTT.